The source of this TCR beta chain is a study of shared clonotypes between healthy human individuals. Study outcomes and limitations: Blood was the only sampled material, and tissue repertoires likely differ. Richness estimates generally favored naive over memory subsets.

Concerning this clone: Its antigen is unidentified.

There are 13 residues in the CDR3. Germline V lookup: CDR1 MRHNA, CDR2 SNTAGT. The ends were cut back, 6 bases at V and 6 bases at J, with 14 bases in the middle. Deep level was the assay's run setting. Method: immunoSEQ multiplex PCR; TCRdb's copy keeps in-frame clones and lacks some. The sample lists about 2.4 million clones, approximately 94% occurring once. This clonotype originated in a man younger than 35 in good health. Some clones in this sample may be carry-over from other donors' samples. The sample comprised naive CD4+ T cells from PBMCs. As to subset: CD45RA+ positively selected. The J gene is TRBJ1-1, the V gene TRBV6-4, with D hard to call. CDR3 sequence: CASSILEGAEAFF. The DNA of the CDR3 is TGTGCCAGCAGCATCCTCGAAGGCGCTGAAGCTTTCTTT.